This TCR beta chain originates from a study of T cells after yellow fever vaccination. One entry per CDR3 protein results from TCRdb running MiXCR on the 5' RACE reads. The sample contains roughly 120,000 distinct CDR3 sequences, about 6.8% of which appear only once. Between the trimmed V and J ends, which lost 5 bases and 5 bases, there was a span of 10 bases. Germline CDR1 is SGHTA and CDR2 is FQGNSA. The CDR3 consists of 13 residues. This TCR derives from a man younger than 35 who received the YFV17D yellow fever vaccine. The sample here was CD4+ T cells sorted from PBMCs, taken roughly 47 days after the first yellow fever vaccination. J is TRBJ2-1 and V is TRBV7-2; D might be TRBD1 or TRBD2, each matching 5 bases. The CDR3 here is CASSPGPNNEQFF. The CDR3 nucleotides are TGTGCCAGCAGCCCGGGACCTAACAATGAGCAGTTCTTC.